The rows below give T cell receptor beta chains drawn from one sample of a study of blood T cell repertoires in COVID-19. Sequenced by immunoSEQ multiplex PCR; TCRdb stores in-frame clones only, minus some. Here the sample spans some 200,000 clones, 70% to 85% being singletons. Sequenced input: peripheral blood. Source of these receptors: a human donor in a cohort sampled during active COVID-19. The CDR3 runs from the conserved cysteine through the conserved F or W. Each record gives: V gene, J gene, D gene, CDR3 length, clone size, CDR3 protein, CDR3 DNA. A D gene is named only where the DNA matches it firmly. Clone sizes are given selectively: once, few, many, or a class where the clone is expanded.

>TRBV5-5|TRBJ2-7|.|15|.
CASSLAVSNTYEQYF
TGTGCCAGCAGCTTAGCGGTTTCTAACACCTACGAGCAGTACTTC
>TRBV10-1|TRBJ1-1|TRBD1|15|.
CASSDAGTGKTEAFF
TGCGCCAGCAGCGATGCCGGGACAGGGAAGACTGAAGCTTTCTTT
>TRBV19|TRBJ2-2|.|15|once
CASSLSGKTHGELFF
TGTGCCAGTAGTCTTAGCGGAAAGACCCACGGGGAGCTGTTTTTT
>TRBV11-3|TRBJ2-2|TRBD1|14|.
CASSQDRTTGELFF
TGTGCCAGCAGTCAGGACAGGACCACCGGGGAGCTGTTTTTT
>TRBV5-6|TRBJ2-4|.|15|.
CASSPGKDPKNIQYF
TGTGCCAGCAGCCCCGGGAAGGACCCCAAAAACATTCAGTACTTC
>TRBV3-1/TRBV3-2|TRBJ1-1|.|14|.
CASSHPDRVTEAFF
TGTGCCAGCAGCCACCCGGACAGAGTTACTGAAGCTTTCTTT
>TRBV7-6|TRBJ2-1|TRBD2|17|.
CASSLRTSGSSYNEQFF
TGTGCCAGCAGCTTACGGACTAGCGGGAGTTCCTACAATGAGCAGTTCTTC
>TRBV27|TRBJ1-4|.|15|.
CASSPGLGFNEKLFF
TGTGCCAGCAGTCCCGGGTTGGGTTTTAATGAAAAACTGTTTTTT
>TRBV3-1/TRBV3-2|TRBJ2-7|TRBD2|14|.
CASRPSGGSYEQYF
TGTGCCAGCAGACCTAGCGGGGGCTCCTACGAGCAGTACTTC
>TRBV27|TRBJ2-7|.|17|.
CASSPPTSFSRGYEQYF
TGTGCCAGCAGTCCTCCGACTTCTTTCTCGCGGGGCTACGAGCAGTACTTC
>TRBV6-5|TRBJ1-5|TRBD1|15|.
CASSSGGAGNQPQHF
TGTGCCAGCAGTTCAGGGGGCGCGGGCAATCAGCCCCAGCATTTT
>TRBV28|TRBJ2-7|.|13|.
CASSPGHLYEQYF
TGTGCCAGCAGTCCGGGACACCTCTACGAGCAGTACTTC
>TRBV4-1|TRBJ2-7|.|15|.
CASSQDWQGSHEQYF
TGCGCCAGCAGCCAAGATTGGCAGGGTAGCCACGAGCAGTACTTC
>TRBV6-1|TRBJ2-7|TRBD1|19|.
CASSEFSGFDWGQTYEQYF
TGTGCCAGCAGTGAATTTTCAGGCTTCGACTGGGGACAGACTTACGAGCAGTACTTC
>TRBV5-1|TRBJ1-1|.|14|.
CASSPGHQGTEAFF
TGCGCCAGCAGCCCGGGACACCAGGGCACTGAAGCTTTCTTT
>TRBV5-1|TRBJ2-3|TRBD1|14|.
CATRQGAPTDTQYF
TGCGCCACCCGGCAGGGGGCGCCGACAGATACGCAGTATTTT
>TRBV7-9|TRBJ1-2|.|16|once
CASSLAGQDTNYGYTF
TGTGCCAGCAGCTTAGCGGGGCAGGATACTAACTATGGCTACACCTTC
>TRBV6-4|TRBJ1-1|.|14|.
CASSDSSGATEAFF
TGTGCCAGCAGTGACTCTTCAGGGGCCACTGAAGCTTTCTTT
>TRBV7-9|TRBJ2-7|.|12|once
CASSPPGSEQYF
TGTGCCAGCAGCCCCCCGGGAAGCGAGCAGTACTTC
>TRBV6-5|TRBJ2-6|.|15|.
CASSYEGPGANVLTF
TGTGCCAGCAGTTACGAGGGCCCTGGGGCCAACGTCCTGACTTTC
>TRBV18|TRBJ2-7|TRBD1|15|.
CASSLTGTGIYEQYF
TGTGCCAGCTCACTGACCGGGACAGGGATTTACGAGCAGTACTTC
>TRBV4-2|TRBJ1-1|.|15|.
CASSQGGGARTEAFF
TGTGCCAGCAGCCAAGGAGGAGGGGCTCGAACTGAAGCTTTCTTT
>TRBV19|TRBJ1-1|.|12|.
CASRAGSTEAFF
TGTGCCAGTAGAGCCGGGAGCACTGAAGCTTTCTTT
>TRBV19|TRBJ1-2|.|13|.
CASSIGGRDGYTF
TGTGCCAGTAGTATAGGGGGGCGAGATGGCTACACCTTC
>TRBV2|TRBJ1-5|.|15|few
CASSEIGTGNQPQHF
TGTGCCAGCAGTGAAATAGGTACAGGGAATCAGCCCCAGCATTTT
>TRBV28|TRBJ1-2|TRBD1|13|few
CASSTGVGYGYTF
TGTGCCAGCAGCACAGGGGTAGGCTATGGCTACACCTTC
>TRBV10-1|TRBJ1-6|.|14|.
CASSGEGVDSPLHF
TGCGCCAGCAGCGGTGAGGGGGTGGATTCACCCCTCCACTTT
>TRBV3-1/TRBV3-2|TRBJ1-4|.|16|.
CASSPLRGPTNEKLFF
TGTGCCAGCAGCCCCCTAAGGGGCCCAACTAATGAAAAACTGTTTTTT
>TRBV19|TRBJ2-5|.|15|.
CASSIVGGSVETQYF
TGTGCCAGTAGTATAGTAGGAGGGAGTGTAGAGACCCAGTACTTC
>TRBV15|TRBJ2-3|TRBD2|16|.
CATSKTSGRASDTQYF
TGTGCCACCAGCAAGACTAGCGGGAGGGCTTCAGATACGCAGTATTTT
>TRBV7-8|TRBJ2-7|.|13|.
CASSLDTTYEQYF
TGTGCCAGCAGCTTAGACACCACCTACGAGCAGTACTTC
>TRBV28|TRBJ2-5|.|14|.
CASSPPVNQETQYF
TGTGCCAGCAGCCCCCCGGTGAACCAAGAGACCCAGTACTTC
>TRBV6-6|TRBJ1-4|TRBD1|15|.
CASSTRTGLGEKLFF
TGTGCCAGCAGTACCCGGACAGGACTGGGTGAAAAACTGTTTTTT
>TRBV25-1|TRBJ1-1|.|13|.
CASSEEGNTEAFF
TGTGCCAGCAGTGAAGAGGGCAACACTGAAGCTTTCTTT
>TRBV5-4|TRBJ2-1|TRBD2|15|.
CASSWGLAGSGEQFF
TGTGCCAGCAGTTGGGGACTAGCGGGATCGGGGGAGCAGTTCTTC
>TRBV7-8|TRBJ1-4|TRBD1|12|.
CASSGRDRELFF
TGTGCCAGCAGCGGCCGGGACAGGGAACTGTTTTTT
>TRBV19|TRBJ1-1|.|13|once
CASSRGANTEAFF
TGTGCCAGTAGTAGGGGAGCGAACACTGAAGCTTTCTTT
>TRBV5-1|TRBJ2-1|TRBD2|15|.
CASSLLTSDYNEQFF
TGCGCCAGCAGCTTGTTAACTAGCGACTACAATGAGCAGTTCTTC
>TRBV11-2|TRBJ2-5|.|12|.
CASSSGVETQYF
TGTGCCAGCAGCTCCGGGGTGGAGACCCAGTACTTC
>TRBV2|TRBJ2-7|.|13|few
CASSEQASYEQYF
TGTGCCAGCAGTGAACAGGCCTCCTACGAGCAGTACTTC
>TRBV6-5|TRBJ2-7|TRBD1|14|.
CASSYSRQGAEQYF
TGTGCCAGCAGTTACTCGAGACAGGGGGCCGAGCAGTACTTC